Listed below are T cell receptor beta chains from one sample, sequenced in a study of blood T cell repertoires in COVID-19. Profiled with immunoSEQ multiplex PCR; TCRdb holds only in-frame clones, not every one. This table holds some 270,000 clones, around 90% found once. The sequenced material came from PBMCs or T cells enriched from blood (not recorded which). The receptors derive from a middle-aged woman who had recovered from COVID-19. Both conserved end residues are part of each CDR3. The D gene is left open where the match is weak. Size values are once, few and many counts, or a class for expanded clones, and some rows have none.

v_call	clone_size	d_call	j_call	cdr3_aa	cdr3_nt
TRBV5-6	NA	TRBD2	TRBJ2-7	CASSLKESKIAGIPYEQYF	TGTGCCAGCAGCTTGAAAGAATCTAAAATAGCGGGGATTCCCTACGAGCAGTACTTC
TRBV4-3	NA	TRBD1	TRBJ2-2	CASSQGTGSTGELFF	TGCGCCAGCAGCCAAGGGACAGGGAGCACCGGGGAGCTGTTTTTT
TRBV5-6	few	NA	TRBJ1-1	CASSLLNVPWGTRADEAFF	TGTGCCAGCAGCTTGCTCAATGTCCCATGGGGCACCCGGGCGGATGAAGCTTTCTTT
TRBV29-1	NA	TRBD1	TRBJ1-2	CSGSQGGAYNGYTF	TGCAGCGGCTCACAGGGGGGCGCTTATAATGGCTACACCTTC
TRBV9	once	NA	TRBJ2-5	CASSVQGDSQETQYF	TGTGCCAGCAGCGTCCAAGGGGACTCGCAAGAGACCCAGTACTTC
TRBV6-2/TRBV6-3	NA	NA	TRBJ1-1	CASSWGGYTEAFF	TGTGCCAGCAGTTGGGGGGGCTACACTGAAGCTTTCTTT
TRBV24-1	NA	TRBD1	TRBJ2-5	CATGGIPGQQETQYF	TGTGCCACCGGGGGAATCCCGGGACAGCAAGAGACCCAGTACTTC
TRBV5-1	NA	NA	TRBJ1-5	CASSLGLNQPQHF	TGCGCCAGCAGCTTGGGGCTTAATCAGCCCCAGCATTTT
TRBV2	NA	NA	TRBJ2-3	CASSDPRGDTQYF	TGTGCCAGCAGTGACCCCCGAGGGGATACGCAGTATTTT
TRBV27	NA	TRBD1	TRBJ1-2	CASSLSGTDHGYTF	TGTGCCAGCAGTTTATCCGGGACAGATCATGGCTACACCTTC
TRBV19	NA	NA	TRBJ2-7	CASSDQGYEQYF	TGTGCCAGTAGCGACCAGGGATACGAGCAGTACTTC
TRBV18	NA	NA	TRBJ2-1	CASSLIRDNEQFF	TGTGCCAGCTCACTTATTCGGGACAATGAGCAGTTCTTC
TRBV21-1	NA	NA	TRBJ2-7	CASSKGCGWGSGSFTYEQYF	NA
TRBV10-1	NA	TRBD2	TRBJ2-7	CASSVTTGGPHSYEQYF	TGCGCCAGCAGTGTTACCACGGGAGGCCCTCACTCCTACGAGCAGTACTTC
TRBV5-4	NA	NA	TRBJ2-3	CASTQGGATDTQYF	TGTGCCAGCACCCAAGGGGGGGCCACAGATACGCAGTATTTT
TRBV5-1	once	TRBD1	TRBJ1-5	CASSPGTGVNQPQHF	TGCGCCAGCAGCCCTGGGACAGGGGTCAATCAGCCCCAGCATTTT
TRBV6-2/TRBV6-3	NA	NA	TRBJ2-3	CASSGGVASTDTQYF	TGTGCCAGCAGTGGCGGGGTTGCTAGCACAGATACGCAGTATTTT
TRBV10-3	NA	NA	TRBJ1-5	CAISPGRADQPQHF	TGTGCCATCAGCCCGGGCAGGGCGGATCAGCCCCAGCATTTT
TRBV27	NA	NA	TRBJ1-3	CASSIRDGNTIYF	TGTGCCAGCAGTATCCGGGATGGGAACACCATATATTTT
TRBV18	NA	NA	TRBJ1-6	CASSSDTKYNSPLHF	TGTGCCAGCTCGTCCGACACGAAATATAATTCACCCCTCCACTTT
TRBV5-1	NA	TRBD1	TRBJ2-5	CASSLQGEETQYF	TGCGCCAGCTCCTTACAGGGGGAAGAGACCCAGTACTTC
TRBV24-1	NA	NA	TRBJ2-1	CATSDLLGGFKDNEQFF	TGTGCCACCAGTGATTTGCTTGGGGGGTTCAAGGACAATGAGCAGTTCTTC
TRBV4-2	few	TRBD2	TRBJ2-3	CASSSTSGSSTDTQYF	TGTGCCAGCAGCTCCACTAGCGGGAGCTCCACAGATACGCAGTATTTT
TRBV5-1	NA	TRBD2	TRBJ2-1	CASSPRAGADEQFF	TGCGCCAGCAGCCCGCGGGCGGGAGCGGATGAGCAGTTCTTC
TRBV19	few	NA	TRBJ1-2	CASSIQDLGGYTF	TGTGCCAGTAGTATCCAAGACTTGGGTGGCTACACCTTC
TRBV7-9	NA	TRBD2	TRBJ2-1	CASSLGLAGTYNEQFF	TGTGCCAGCAGCTTAGGGCTAGCGGGGACCTACAATGAGCAGTTCTTC
TRBV20-1	NA	NA	TRBJ2-5	CSATRETQYF	TGCAGTGCTACACGGGAGACCCAGTACTTC
TRBV5-1	NA	NA	TRBJ1-1	CASSLGQGRRTEAFF	TGCGCCAGCAGCTTGGGGCAGGGAAGGAGAACTGAAGCTTTCTTT
TRBV7-2	NA	TRBD1	TRBJ2-7	CASSLYGRLRQGTGYEQYF	TGTGCCAGCAGCCTTTACGGCAGACTCCGACAGGGGACTGGGTACGAGCAGTACTTC
TRBV11-3	NA	NA	TRBJ2-1	CASSKTDYNEQFF	TGTGCCAGCAGCAAAACAGACTACAATGAGCAGTTCTTC
TRBV2	few	NA	TRBJ2-2	CASSGGSSNTGELFF	TGTGCCAGCAGTGGCGGTAGCAGCAACACCGGGGAGCTGTTTTTT
TRBV19	NA	TRBD1	TRBJ2-6	CASTVGTGNAGANVLTF	TGTGCCAGTACCGTGGGGACAGGGAATGCTGGGGCCAACGTCCTGACTTTC
TRBV5-5	NA	NA	TRBJ1-2	CASSLNGLLGYTF	TGTGCCAGCAGCTTGAACGGACTTTTGGGCTACACCTTC
TRBV12-3/TRBV12-4	NA	NA	TRBJ2-7	CASSSGTRLMDF	TGTGCCAGCAGTTCTGGAACTAGACTGATGGACTTC
TRBV18	NA	TRBD2	TRBJ2-1	CASSLTSGGAHEQFF	TGTGCCAGCTCACTAACTAGCGGGGGGGCTCATGAGCAGTTCTTC
TRBV5-4	NA	NA	TRBJ2-1	CASSLVAVKHNEQFF	TGTGCCAGCAGCTTGGTGGCCGTCAAACACAATGAGCAGTTCTTC
TRBV12-3/TRBV12-4	NA	TRBD1	TRBJ2-3	CASSSGTADTQYF	TGTGCCAGCAGTTCAGGGACAGCAGATACGCAGTATTTT
TRBV10-3	NA	TRBD1	TRBJ1-1	CAISTGGPQVTEAFF	TGTGCCATCAGTACAGGGGGCCCACAGGTCACTGAAGCTTTCTTT
TRBV3-1/TRBV3-2	NA	TRBD1	TRBJ1-6	CASSPTRDRGRSPLHF	TGTGCCAGCAGCCCCACAAGGGACAGGGGCAGATCACCCCTCCACTTT
TRBV5-6	few	NA	TRBJ1-3	CASSFGHSGNTIYF	TGTGCCAGCAGCTTTGGACACTCTGGAAACACCATATATTTT
TRBV10-1	NA	NA	TRBJ1-2	CASSPGLYYGYTF	TGCGCCAGCAGCCCGGGACTGTACTATGGCTACACCTTC
TRBV19	NA	NA	TRBJ1-2	CASTTYGVSYGYTF	TGTGCCAGTACTACATACGGGGTGAGCTATGGCTACACCTTC
TRBV11-2	NA	TRBD1	TRBJ2-7	CASSWRDRVLLPYEQYF	TGTGCCAGCAGCTGGCGGGACAGGGTACTCTTGCCCTACGAGCAGTACTTC
TRBV6-1	few	NA	TRBJ2-1	CASSEAASAYNEQFF	TGTGCCAGCAGTGAAGCGGCTAGCGCTTACAATGAGCAGTTCTTC
TRBV7-7	NA	NA	TRBJ2-7	CASSSPCYEQYF	TGTGCTAGCAGCAGCCCGTGTTACGAGCAGTACTTC
TRBV5-1	NA	NA	TRBJ2-5	CASSWGAGALQETQYF	TGCGCCAGCAGCTGGGGGGCGGGGGCCCTCCAAGAGACCCAGTACTTC
TRBV3-1/TRBV3-2	NA	TRBD2	TRBJ2-1	CASSQDEYGGRVGNEQFF	TGTGCCAGCAGCCAAGATGAGTATGGCGGGAGGGTGGGCAATGAGCAGTTCTTC
TRBV11-2	few	NA	TRBJ1-2	CASSSDRNYGYTF	TGTGCCAGCAGCTCCGACAGGAACTATGGCTACACCTTC
TRBV5-1	NA	TRBD1	TRBJ1-2	CASSLTWTGGQDGYTF	TGCGCCAGCAGCCTAACGTGGACAGGGGGCCAGGATGGCTACACCTTC